The clone carrying this T cell receptor beta chain was picked up a small number of times. Its cognate antigen is unknown. This CDR3 is built from 14 residues. Trimming cost V 5 bases and J 4 bases; bases outside gene matches: 5. The germline V gene has CDR1 LNHDA and CDR2 SQIVND (reference sequence). These data belong to a study of cytomegalovirus exposure and HLA in healthy donors. The study's findings and limits: Reportedly, fewer N-insertions than the 666-donor mean appeared in an Asian-associated ancestry cluster in a later analysis. In a later analysis, at a false discovery rate of 0.05, 16,951 TCR beta sequences were associated with HLA alleles. Most TCR beta V segments were productive about 87% or about 30% of the time in an earlier analysis.

The PCR employed 60 Vbeta primers together with 13 Jbeta primers. Generated by immunoSEQ multiplex PCR, the TCRdb table keeps only in-frame clones and is missing some. Here the sample spans 100,000 to 150,000 clones, about 80% being singletons. The chain carries TRBV19 and TRBJ1-5; 7 bases agree with TRBD1. The sequenced sample consisted of PBMCs. This clonotype originated in a woman between 40 and 55 years old in good health and CMV-seronegative. The CDR3 DNA sequence: TGTGCCAGTAGTCCGGGACAGAAGAATCAGCCCCAGCATTTT. Its protein is CASSPGQKNQPQHF.